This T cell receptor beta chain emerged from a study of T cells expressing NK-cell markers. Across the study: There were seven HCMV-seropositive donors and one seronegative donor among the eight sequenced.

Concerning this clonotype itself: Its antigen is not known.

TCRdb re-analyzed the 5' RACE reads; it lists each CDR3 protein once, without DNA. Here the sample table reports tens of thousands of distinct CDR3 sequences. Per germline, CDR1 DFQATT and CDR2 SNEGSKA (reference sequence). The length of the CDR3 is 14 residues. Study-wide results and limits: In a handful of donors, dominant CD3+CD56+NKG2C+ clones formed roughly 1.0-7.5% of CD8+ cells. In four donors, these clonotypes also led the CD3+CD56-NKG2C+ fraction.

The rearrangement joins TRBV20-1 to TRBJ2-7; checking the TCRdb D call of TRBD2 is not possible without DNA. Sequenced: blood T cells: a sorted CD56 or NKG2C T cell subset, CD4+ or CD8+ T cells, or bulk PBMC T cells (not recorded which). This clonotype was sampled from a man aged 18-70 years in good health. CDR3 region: CSASPSGRGYEQYF.